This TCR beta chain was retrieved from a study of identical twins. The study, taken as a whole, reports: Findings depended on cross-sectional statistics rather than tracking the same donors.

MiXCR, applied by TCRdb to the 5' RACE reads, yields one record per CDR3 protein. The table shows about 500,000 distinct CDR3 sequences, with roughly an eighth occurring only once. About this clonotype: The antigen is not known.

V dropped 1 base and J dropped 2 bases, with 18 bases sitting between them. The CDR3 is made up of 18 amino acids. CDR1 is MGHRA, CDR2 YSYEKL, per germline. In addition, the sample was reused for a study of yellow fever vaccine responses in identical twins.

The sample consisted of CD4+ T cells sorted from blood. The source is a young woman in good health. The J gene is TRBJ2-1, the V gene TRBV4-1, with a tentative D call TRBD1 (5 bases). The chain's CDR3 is CASSQVAGARETYNEQFF. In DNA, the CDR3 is TGCGCCAGCAGCCAAGTGGCTGGAGCCAGGGAAACCTACAATGAGCAGTTCTTC.